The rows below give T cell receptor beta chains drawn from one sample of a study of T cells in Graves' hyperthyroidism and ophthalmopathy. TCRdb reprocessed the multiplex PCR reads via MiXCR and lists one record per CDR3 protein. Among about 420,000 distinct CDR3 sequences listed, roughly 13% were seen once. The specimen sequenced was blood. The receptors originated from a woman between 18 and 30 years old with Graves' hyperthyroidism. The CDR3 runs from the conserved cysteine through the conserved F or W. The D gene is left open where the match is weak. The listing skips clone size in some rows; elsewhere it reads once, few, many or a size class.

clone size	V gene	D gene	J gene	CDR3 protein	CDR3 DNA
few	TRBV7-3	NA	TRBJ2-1	CASSFEGANEQFF	TGTGCCAGCAGCTTCGAGGGAGCCAATGAGCAGTTCTTC
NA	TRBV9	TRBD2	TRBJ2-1	CASSEGLRAYNEQFF	TGTGCCAGCAGCGAGGGACTAAGGGCCTACAATGAGCAGTTCTTC
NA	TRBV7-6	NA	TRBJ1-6	CASSPDLSSPLHF	TGTGCCAGCAGCCCCGACCTCTCATCACCCCTCCACTTT
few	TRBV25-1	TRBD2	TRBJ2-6	CASSRTSGSFGANVLTF	TGTGCCAGCAGCAGGACTAGCGGGAGCTTCGGGGCCAACGTCCTGACTTTC
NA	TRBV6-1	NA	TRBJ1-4	CASSPTGGLPEGNEKLFF	TGTGCCAGCAGTCCCACCGGAGGACTACCCGAGGGTAATGAAAAACTGTTTTTT
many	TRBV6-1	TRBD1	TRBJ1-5	CASTGQGPHQPQHF	TGTGCCAGCACAGGACAGGGGCCACATCAGCCCCAGCATTTT
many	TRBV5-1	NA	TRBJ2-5	CASSWGDSPQETQYF	TGCGCCAGCAGCTGGGGGGACAGTCCGCAAGAGACCCAGTACTTC
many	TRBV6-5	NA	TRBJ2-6	CASSYKAGANVLTF	TGTGCCAGCAGTTATAAGGCTGGGGCCAACGTCCTGACTTTC
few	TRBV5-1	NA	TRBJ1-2	CASSLESYGYTF	TGCGCCAGCAGCTTAGAAAGCTATGGCTACACCTTC
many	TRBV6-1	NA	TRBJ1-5	CASKRGVGQDNQPQHF	TGTGCCAGCAAACGGGGAGTGGGCCAGGACAATCAGCCCCAGCATTTT
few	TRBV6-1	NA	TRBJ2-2	CASSNLGGVSTGELFF	TGTGCCAGCAGTAACCTTGGAGGGGTGAGCACCGGGGAGCTGTTTTTT
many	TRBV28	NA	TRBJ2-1	CASSFGVGGDEQFF	TGTGCCAGCAGTTTCGGGGTTGGGGGAGATGAGCAGTTCTTC
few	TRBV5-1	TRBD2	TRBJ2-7	CASSPPTSGSVDEQYF	TGCGCCAGCAGCCCCCCGACTAGCGGGAGTGTCGACGAGCAGTACTTC
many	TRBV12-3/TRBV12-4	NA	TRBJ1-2	CASSLMGGDYGYTF	TGTGCCAGCAGTTTAATGGGGGGTGATTATGGCTACACCTTC
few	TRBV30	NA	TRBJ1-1	CAWSLDSEQLNTEAFF	TGTGCCTGGAGTCTAGATAGTGAACAGCTGAACACTGAAGCTTTCTTT
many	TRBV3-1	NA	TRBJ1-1	CASSRQVMNTEAFF	TGTGCCAGCAGCCGCCAGGTGATGAACACTGAAGCTTTCTTT
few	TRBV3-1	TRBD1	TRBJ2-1	CASSQEPGQWINEQFF	TGTGCCAGCAGCCAAGAGCCGGGACAGTGGATCAATGAGCAGTTCTTC
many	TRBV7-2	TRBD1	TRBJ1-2	CASSLDRGRNYGYTF	TGTGCCAGCAGCTTAGACAGGGGACGAAACTATGGCTACACCTTC
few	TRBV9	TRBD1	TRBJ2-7	CASSVGSGTGGYEQYF	TGTGCCAGCAGCGTAGGATCCGGGACAGGGGGCTACGAGCAGTACTTC
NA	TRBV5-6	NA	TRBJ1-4	CASSPGLATNEKLFF	TGTGCCAGCAGCCCAGGGTTGGCAACTAATGAAAAACTGTTTTTT
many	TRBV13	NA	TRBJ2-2	CASRPRTGELFF	TGTGCCAGCAGACCCAGGACCGGGGAGCTGTTTTTT
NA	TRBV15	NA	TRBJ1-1	CATSRERRNTEAFF	TGTGCCACCAGCAGAGAGCGCCGGAACACTGAAGCTTTCTTT
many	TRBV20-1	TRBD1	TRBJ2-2	CSAARQGVTGELFF	TGCAGTGCTGCGCGACAGGGGGTTACCGGGGAGCTGTTTTTT
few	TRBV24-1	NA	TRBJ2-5	CATSDPLKTQETQYF	TGTGCCACCAGTGATCCCCTAAAGACCCAAGAGACCCAGTACTTC
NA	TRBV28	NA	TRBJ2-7	CETESSYEQYF	TGCGAGACAGAGAGCTCCTACGAGCAGTACTTC
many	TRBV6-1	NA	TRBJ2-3	CASSSDTDTQYF	TGTGCCAGCAGCTCCGACACAGATACGCAGTATTTT
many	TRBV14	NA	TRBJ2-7	CASSPYEESPYEQYF	TGTGCCAGCAGCCCATACGAGGAATCGCCCTACGAGCAGTACTTC
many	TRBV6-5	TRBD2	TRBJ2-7	CASSKGLAEGYEQYF	TGTGCCAGCAGTAAGGGACTAGCGGAGGGCTACGAGCAGTACTTC
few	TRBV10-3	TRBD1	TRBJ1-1	CAIETGESTEAFF	TGTGCCATCGAAACAGGGGAGAGCACTGAAGCTTTCTTT
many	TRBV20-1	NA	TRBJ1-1	CSAKRGVNTEAFF	TGCAGTGCTAAACGGGGGGTGAACACTGAAGCTTTCTTT
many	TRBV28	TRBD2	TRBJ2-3	CASSSLAGPDTQYF	TGTGCCAGCAGTTCTCTAGCGGGGCCAGATACGCAGTATTTT
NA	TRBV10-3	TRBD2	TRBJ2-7	CAITSGAGSGSYEQYF	TGTGCCATTACTTCGGGAGCGGGATCCGGCTCCTACGAGCAGTACTTC
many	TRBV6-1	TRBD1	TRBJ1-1	CASSGQANTEAFF	TGTGCCAGCAGCGGACAGGCGAACACTGAAGCTTTCTTT
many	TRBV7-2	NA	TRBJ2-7	CASSLGGWDTHPEQYF	TGTGCCAGCAGCTTAGGGGGGTGGGATACCCACCCCGAGCAGTACTTC
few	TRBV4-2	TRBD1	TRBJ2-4	CASSQDPVTGSKNIQYF	TGTGCCAGCAGCCAAGATCCCGTGACAGGGTCCAAAAACATTCAGTACTTC
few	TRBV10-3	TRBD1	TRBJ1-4	CAIRGDRESNEKLFF	TGTGCCATCAGAGGGGACAGGGAGTCTAATGAAAAACTGTTTTTT
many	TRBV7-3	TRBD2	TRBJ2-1	CASSPRLAGRSSYNEQFF	TGTGCCAGCAGCCCGCGACTAGCGGGAAGGAGCTCCTACAATGAGCAGTTCTTC
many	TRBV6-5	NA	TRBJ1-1	CASSFARLNTEAFF	TGTGCCAGCAGTTTTGCCCGATTGAACACTGAAGCTTTCTTT
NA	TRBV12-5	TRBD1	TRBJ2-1	CASGLVYWARTGEPYNEQFF	TGTGCTAGTGGTTTGGTATATTGGGCTAGGACAGGGGAACCCTACAATGAGCAGTTCTTC
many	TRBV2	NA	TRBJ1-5	CASRTESNQPQHF	TGTGCCAGCAGAACAGAGAGCAATCAGCCCCAGCATTTT
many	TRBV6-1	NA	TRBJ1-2	CASSYQPSTATNYGYTF	TGTGCCAGCAGTTACCAACCTTCGACGGCCACTAACTATGGCTACACCTTC
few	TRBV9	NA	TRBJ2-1	CASSVGTGAEQFF	TGTGCCAGCAGCGTGGGGACTGGCGCCGAGCAGTTCTTC
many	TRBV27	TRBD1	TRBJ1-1	CASSLTRGHTEAFF	TGTGCCAGCAGTCTAACCAGGGGGCACACTGAAGCTTTCTTT
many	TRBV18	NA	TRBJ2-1	CASSLNQGMHEQFF	TGTGCCAGCTCACTCAACCAGGGGATGCATGAGCAGTTCTTC
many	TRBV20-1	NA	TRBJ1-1	CSARDSTGNTEAFF	TGCAGTGCTAGAGATAGTACAGGGAACACTGAAGCTTTCTTT
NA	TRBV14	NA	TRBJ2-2	CASSQGWGPTNTGELFF	TGTGCCAGCAGCCAAGGATGGGGGCCCACGAACACCGGGGAGCTGTTTTTT
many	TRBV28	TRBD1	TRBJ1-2	CATLGTARYGYTF	TGTGCCACCCTTGGGACAGCTCGCTATGGCTACACCTTC
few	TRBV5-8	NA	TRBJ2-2	CASSLVPGGVHTGELFF	TGTGCCAGCAGCTTGGTCCCAGGAGGGGTACACACCGGGGAGCTGTTTTTT